The entry that follows covers one T cell receptor beta chain sequence. Its specificity is unknown. Constant-segment primers served in 5'RACE that generated TCR alpha and TCR beta cDNA libraries bearing sample barcodes and UMIs. Each CDR3 protein is one row after TCRdb ran MiXCR on the 5' RACE reads. The data hold just under 150,000 distinct CDR3 sequences, with 19% observed a single time. The source of the sample is a study of T-cell memory formation after mild COVID-19. Study-wide results and limits: Largely, contracting CD4+ clones fell within CM and EM, and contracting CD8+ clones within EMRA.

CDR3 length: 14 residues. The junction had 10 bases not matched to a gene; V was cut back by 5 bases and J by 9 bases. Germline V gene lookup returns CDR1 SEHNR and CDR2 FQNEAQ (reference sequence). This receptor was taken from an adult woman who had mild COVID-19 (a few samples of this study predate the infection). Cell type and time point are not known. The sample comprised PBMCs or a T cell subset sorted from them (not recorded which). The rearrangement links TRBV7-9 to TRBJ2-1; the match to TRBD2 covers 7 bases. CDR3 DNA sequence: TGTGCCAGCAGCCTAACGGCTAGCGGAATTGAGCAGTTCTTC. This sequence encodes CASSLTASGIEQFF.